Described below is a single TCR beta chain sequence and its context. As yet, its antigen is unknown. This entry is derived from a study of T cells expressing NK-cell markers. In the study overall: One of the eight sequenced donors was seronegative, whereas the other seven were HCMV-seropositive.

With UMIs, 5'RACE template switching was used to make TCR beta cDNA. After re-calling the 5' RACE reads, TCRdb lists one entry per CDR3 protein, DNA absent. The listing contains around 470,000 distinct CDR3 sequences. Study observations and caveats: For a handful of donors, these clonotypes were likewise the leading ones in the CD3+CD56-NKG2C+ fraction. Evidence did not settle whether expanded NKG2C+ T cell clones targeted HCMV.

The receptor comes from a woman in her 50s in good health. The source material was blood T cells: a sorted CD56 or NKG2C T cell subset, CD4+ or CD8+ T cells, or bulk PBMC T cells (not recorded which).

CDR3 protein: CASSHPGTSVYNEQFF. The gene calls are TRBV4-1 and TRBJ2-1; no DNA is available, so the TRBD1 call from TCRdb remains unchecked. This CDR3 comprises 16 residues. Germline assignment: CDR1 MGHRA and CDR2 YSYEKL.